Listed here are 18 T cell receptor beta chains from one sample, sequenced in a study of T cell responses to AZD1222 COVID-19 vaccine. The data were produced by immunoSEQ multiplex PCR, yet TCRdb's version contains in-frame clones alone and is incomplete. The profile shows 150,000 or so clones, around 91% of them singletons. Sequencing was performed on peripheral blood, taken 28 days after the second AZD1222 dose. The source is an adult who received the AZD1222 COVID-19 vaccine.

The CDR3 nucleotides read TGTGCCAGTAGGGGCCCCCGATCGGGCACTGAAGCTTTCTTT. Its protein is CASRGPRSGTEAFF. The rearrangement joins TRBV19 to TRBJ1-1; D gene ambiguous. The CDR3 contains 14 residues. In germline, CDR1 is LNHDA, CDR2 SQIVND (reference sequence). Trimming pared 6 bases from V and 4 bases from J, leaving 15 bases between.

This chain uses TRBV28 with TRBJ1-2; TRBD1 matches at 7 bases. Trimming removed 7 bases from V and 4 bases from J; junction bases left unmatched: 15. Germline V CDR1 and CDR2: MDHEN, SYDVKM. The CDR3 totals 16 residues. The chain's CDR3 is CASTTRGAGTGYGYTF. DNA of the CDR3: TGTGCCAGCACCACCAGGGGGGCGGGCACCGGCTATGGCTACACCTTC.

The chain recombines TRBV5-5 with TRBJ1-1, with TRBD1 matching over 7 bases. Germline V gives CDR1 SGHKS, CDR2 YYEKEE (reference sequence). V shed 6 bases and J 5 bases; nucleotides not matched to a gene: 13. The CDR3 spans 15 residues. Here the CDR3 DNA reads TGTGCCAGCACCCAGGTTCCAGGGGGATGGACTGAAGCTTTCTTT. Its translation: CASTQVPGGWTEAFF.

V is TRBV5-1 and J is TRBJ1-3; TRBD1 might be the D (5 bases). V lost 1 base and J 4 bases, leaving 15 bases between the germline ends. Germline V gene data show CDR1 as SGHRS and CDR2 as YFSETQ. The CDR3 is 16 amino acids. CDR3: CASSLLQGSRGNTIYF. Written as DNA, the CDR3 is TGCGCCAGCAGCTTGCTCCAGGGATCGCGGGGAAACACCATATATTTT. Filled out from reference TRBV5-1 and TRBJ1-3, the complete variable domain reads KAGVTQTPRYLIKTRGQQVTLSCSPISGHRSVSWYQQTPGQGLQFLFEYFSETQRNKGNFPGRFSGRQFSNSRSEMNVSTLELGDSALYLCASSLLQGSRGNTIYFGEGSWLTVV.

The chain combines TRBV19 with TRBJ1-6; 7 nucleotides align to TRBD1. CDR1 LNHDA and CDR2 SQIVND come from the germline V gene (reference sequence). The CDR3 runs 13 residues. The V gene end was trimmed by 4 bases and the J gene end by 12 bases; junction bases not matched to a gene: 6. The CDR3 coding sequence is TGTGCCAGTAGTAGCCAGGGGGTCGTACCCCTCCACTTT. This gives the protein CASSSQGVVPLHF. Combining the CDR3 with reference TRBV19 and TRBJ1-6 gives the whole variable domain DGGITQSPKYLFRKEGQNVTLSCEQNLNHDAMYWYRQDPGQGLRLIYYSQIVNDFQKGDIAEGYSVSREKKESFPLTVTSAQKNPTAFYLCASSSQGVVPLHFGNGTRLTVT.

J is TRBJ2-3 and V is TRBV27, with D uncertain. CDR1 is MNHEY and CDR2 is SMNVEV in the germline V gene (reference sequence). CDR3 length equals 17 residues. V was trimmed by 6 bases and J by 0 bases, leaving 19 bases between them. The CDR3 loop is CASRNLPGGASTDTQYF. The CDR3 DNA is TGTGCCAGCAGGAACCTCCCTGGCGGAGCTAGCACAGATACGCAGTATTTT.

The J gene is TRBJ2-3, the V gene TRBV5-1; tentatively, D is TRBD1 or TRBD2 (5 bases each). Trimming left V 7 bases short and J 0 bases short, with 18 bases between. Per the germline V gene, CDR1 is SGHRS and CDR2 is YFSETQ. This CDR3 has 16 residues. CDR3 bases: TGCGCCAGCGCCGAGGGGATTTTTTCTAGCACAGATACGCAGTATTTT. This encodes CASAEGIFSSTDTQYF.

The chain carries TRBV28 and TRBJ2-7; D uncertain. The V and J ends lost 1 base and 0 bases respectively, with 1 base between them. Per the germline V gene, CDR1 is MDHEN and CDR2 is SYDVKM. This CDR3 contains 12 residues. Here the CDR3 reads CASSLYSYEQYF. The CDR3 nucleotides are TGTGCCAGCAGTTTATACTCCTACGAGCAGTACTTC. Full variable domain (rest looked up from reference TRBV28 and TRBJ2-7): DVKVTQSSRYLVKRTGEKVFLECVQDMDHENMFWYRQDPGLGLRLIYFSYDVKMKEKGDIPEGYSVSREKKERFSLILESASTNQTSMYLCASSLYSYEQYFGPGTRLTVT.

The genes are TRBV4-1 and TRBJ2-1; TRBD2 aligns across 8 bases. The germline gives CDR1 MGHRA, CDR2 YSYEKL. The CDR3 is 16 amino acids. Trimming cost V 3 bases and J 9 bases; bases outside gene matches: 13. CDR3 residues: CASSHPPGLAAGEQFF. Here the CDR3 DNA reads TGCGCCAGCAGCCATCCCCCTGGACTAGCAGCAGGTGAGCAGTTCTTC.

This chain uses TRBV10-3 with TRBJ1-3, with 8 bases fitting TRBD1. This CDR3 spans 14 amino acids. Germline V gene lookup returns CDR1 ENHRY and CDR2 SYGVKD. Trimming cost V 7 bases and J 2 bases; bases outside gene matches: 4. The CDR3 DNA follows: TGTGCCATCATTCCGACAGGGGCTGGAAACACCATATATTTT. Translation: CAIIPTGAGNTIYF.

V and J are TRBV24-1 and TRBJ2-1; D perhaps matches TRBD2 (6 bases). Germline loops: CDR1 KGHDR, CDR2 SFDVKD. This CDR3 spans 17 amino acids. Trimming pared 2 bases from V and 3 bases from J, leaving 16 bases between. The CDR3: CATSDSPGQGLYNEQFF. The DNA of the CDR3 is TGTGCCACCAGTGATTCCCCGGGCCAGGGACTCTACAATGAGCAGTTCTTC.

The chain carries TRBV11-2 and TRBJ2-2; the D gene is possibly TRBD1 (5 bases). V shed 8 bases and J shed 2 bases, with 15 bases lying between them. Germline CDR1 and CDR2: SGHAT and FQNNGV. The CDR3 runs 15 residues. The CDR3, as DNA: TGTGCCAGCGTACCAGGGATTTTTAACACCGGGGAGCTGTTTTTT. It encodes CASVPGIFNTGELFF.

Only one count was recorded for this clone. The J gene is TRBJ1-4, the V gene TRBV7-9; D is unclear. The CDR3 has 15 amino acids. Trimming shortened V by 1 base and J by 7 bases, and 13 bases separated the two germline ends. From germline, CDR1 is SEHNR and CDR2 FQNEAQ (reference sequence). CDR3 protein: CASSLDRVIGEKLFF. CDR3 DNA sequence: TGTGCCAGCAGCTTAGACCGGGTAATCGGTGAAAAACTGTTTTTT.

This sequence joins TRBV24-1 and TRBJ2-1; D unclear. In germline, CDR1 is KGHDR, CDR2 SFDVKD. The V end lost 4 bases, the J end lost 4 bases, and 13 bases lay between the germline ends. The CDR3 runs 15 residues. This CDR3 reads CATSEGTGRYNEQFF. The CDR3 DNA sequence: TGTGCCACCAGTGAGGGAACTGGGCGGTACAATGAGCAGTTCTTC.

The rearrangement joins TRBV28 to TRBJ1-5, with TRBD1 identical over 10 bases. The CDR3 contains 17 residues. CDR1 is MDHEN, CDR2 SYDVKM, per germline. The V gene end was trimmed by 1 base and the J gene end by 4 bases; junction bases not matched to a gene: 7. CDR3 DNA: TGTGCCAGCAGTTTATTCTCCGGGACAGGGGCAAATCAGCCCCAGCATTTT. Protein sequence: CASSLFSGTGANQPQHF. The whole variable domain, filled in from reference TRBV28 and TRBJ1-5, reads DVKVTQSSRYLVKRTGEKVFLECVQDMDHENMFWYRQDPGLGLRLIYFSYDVKMKEKGDIPEGYSVSREKKERFSLILESASTNQTSMYLCASSLFSGTGANQPQHFGDGTRLSIL.

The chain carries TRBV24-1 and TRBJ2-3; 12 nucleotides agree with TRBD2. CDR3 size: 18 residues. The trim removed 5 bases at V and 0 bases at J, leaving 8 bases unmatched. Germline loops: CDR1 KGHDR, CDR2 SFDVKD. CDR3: CATSGETSGGLSTDTQYF. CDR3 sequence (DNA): TGTGCCACCAGTGGGGAGACTAGCGGGGGCTTGAGCACAGATACGCAGTATTTT.

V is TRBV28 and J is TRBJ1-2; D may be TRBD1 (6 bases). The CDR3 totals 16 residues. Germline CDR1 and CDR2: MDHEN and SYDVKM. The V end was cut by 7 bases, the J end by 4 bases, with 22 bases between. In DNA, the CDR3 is TGTGCCAGCACCCTTGGGGGCGATCCGGGCGTCTATGGCTACACCTTC. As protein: CASTLGGDPGVYGYTF.

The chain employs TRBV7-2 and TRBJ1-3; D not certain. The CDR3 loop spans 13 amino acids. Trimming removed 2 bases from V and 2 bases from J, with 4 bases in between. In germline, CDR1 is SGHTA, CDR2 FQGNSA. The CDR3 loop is CASSLLAGNTIYF. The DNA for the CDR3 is TGTGCCAGCAGCTTATTGGCTGGAAACACCATATATTTT.